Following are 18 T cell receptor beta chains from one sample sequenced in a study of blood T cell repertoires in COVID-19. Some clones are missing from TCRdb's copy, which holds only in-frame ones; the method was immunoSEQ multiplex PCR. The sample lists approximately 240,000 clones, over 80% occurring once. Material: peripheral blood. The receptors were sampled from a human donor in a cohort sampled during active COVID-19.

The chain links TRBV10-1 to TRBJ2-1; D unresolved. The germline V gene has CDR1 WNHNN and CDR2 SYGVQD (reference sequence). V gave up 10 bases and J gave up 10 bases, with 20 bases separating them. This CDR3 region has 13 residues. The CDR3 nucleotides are TGCGCCACCCCCCGTGGCAGGTGGGTCGAGCAGTTCTTC. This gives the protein CATPRGRWVEQFF.

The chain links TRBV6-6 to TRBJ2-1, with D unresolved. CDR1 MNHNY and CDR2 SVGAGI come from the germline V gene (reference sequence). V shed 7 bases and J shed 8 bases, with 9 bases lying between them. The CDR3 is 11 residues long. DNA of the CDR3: TGTGCCAGCACCTCTAGAGATGAGCAGTTCTTC. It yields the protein CASTSRDEQFF.

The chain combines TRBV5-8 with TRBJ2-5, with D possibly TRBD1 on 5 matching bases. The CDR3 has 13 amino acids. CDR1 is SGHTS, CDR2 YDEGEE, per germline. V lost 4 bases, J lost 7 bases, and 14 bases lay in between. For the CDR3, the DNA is TGTGCCAGCAGCGAAAGGGGCCGAGGGACCCAGTACTTC. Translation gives CASSERGRGTQYF.

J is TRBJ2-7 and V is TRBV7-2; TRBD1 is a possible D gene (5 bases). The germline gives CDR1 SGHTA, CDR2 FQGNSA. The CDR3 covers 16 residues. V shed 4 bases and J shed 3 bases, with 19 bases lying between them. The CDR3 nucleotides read TGTGCCAGCAGCTCCCACCCAGGTTTAGGGGTCTACGAGCAGTACTTC. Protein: CASSSHPGLGVYEQYF. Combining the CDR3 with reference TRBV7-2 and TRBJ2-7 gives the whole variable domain GAGVSQSPSNKVTEKGKDVELRCDPISGHTALYWYRQSLGQGLEFLIYFQGNSAPDKSGLPSDRFSAERTGGSVSTLTIQRTQQEDSAVYLCASSSHPGLGVYEQYFGPGTRLTVT.

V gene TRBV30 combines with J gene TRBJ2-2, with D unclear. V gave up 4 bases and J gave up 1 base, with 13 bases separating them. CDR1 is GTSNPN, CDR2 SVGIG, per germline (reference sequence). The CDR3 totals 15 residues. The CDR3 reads CAWTLMSVNTGELFF. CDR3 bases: TGTGCCTGGACCTTGATGTCGGTGAACACCGGGGAGCTGTTTTTT.

The CDR3 loop is CASSSSRLAGKNTGELFF. In DNA, the CDR3 is TGTGCCAGCAGCTCGTCTCGACTAGCGGGCAAGAACACCGGGGAGCTGTTTTTT. This chain links TRBV7-2 with TRBJ2-2; TRBD2 matches 10 bases. CDR1 and CDR2 (germline): SGHTA, FQGNSA. V lost 4 bases to trimming and J lost 1 base; unmatched junction nucleotides: 9. This CDR3 is 18 amino acids long.

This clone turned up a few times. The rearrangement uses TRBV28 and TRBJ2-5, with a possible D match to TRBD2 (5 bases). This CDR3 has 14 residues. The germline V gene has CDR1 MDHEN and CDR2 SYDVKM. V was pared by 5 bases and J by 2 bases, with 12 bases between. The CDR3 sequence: CASSPAAVQETQYF. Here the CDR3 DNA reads TGTGCCAGCAGTCCAGCGGCAGTACAAGAGACCCAGTACTTC.

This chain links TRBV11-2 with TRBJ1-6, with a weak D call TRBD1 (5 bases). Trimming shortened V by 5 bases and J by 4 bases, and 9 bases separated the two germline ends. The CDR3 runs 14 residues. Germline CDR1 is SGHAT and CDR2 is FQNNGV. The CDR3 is CASSPDRYNSPLHF. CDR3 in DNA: TGTGCCAGCAGCCCTGACAGATATAATTCACCCCTCCACTTT.

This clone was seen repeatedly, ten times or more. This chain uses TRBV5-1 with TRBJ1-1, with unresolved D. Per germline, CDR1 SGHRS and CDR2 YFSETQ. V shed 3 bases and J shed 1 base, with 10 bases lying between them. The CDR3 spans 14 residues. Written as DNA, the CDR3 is TGCGCCAGCAGCTCCTCTGGCTCGAACACTGAAGCTTTCTTT. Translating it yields CASSSSGSNTEAFF.

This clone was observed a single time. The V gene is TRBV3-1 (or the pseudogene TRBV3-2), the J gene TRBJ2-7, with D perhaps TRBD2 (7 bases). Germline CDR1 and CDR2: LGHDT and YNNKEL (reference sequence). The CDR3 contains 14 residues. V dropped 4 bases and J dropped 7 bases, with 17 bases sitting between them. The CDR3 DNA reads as TGTGCCAGCAGCCCCCGGGGGGCTCGCCGTGAGCAGTACTTC. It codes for CASSPRGARREQYF.

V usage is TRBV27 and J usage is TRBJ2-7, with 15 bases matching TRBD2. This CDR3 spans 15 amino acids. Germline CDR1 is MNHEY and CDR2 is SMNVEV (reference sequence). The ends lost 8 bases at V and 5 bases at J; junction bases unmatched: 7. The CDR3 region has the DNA TGTGCCAGCGGGGGACTAGCGGGAGGCGAGAACGAGCAGTACTTC. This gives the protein CASGGLAGGENEQYF.

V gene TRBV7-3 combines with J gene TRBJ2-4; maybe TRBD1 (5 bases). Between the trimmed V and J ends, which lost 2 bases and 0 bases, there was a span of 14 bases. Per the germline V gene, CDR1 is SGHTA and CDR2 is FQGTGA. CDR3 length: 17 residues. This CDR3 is CASSLSLGDGAKNIQYF. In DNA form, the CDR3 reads TGTGCCAGCAGCTTATCGCTAGGGGATGGAGCCAAAAACATTCAGTACTTC.

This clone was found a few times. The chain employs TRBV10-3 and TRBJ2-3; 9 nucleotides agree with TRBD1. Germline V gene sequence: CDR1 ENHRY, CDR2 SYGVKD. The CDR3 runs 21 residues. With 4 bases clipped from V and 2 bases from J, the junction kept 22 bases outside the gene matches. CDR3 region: CAISGPDDRGVTSYHTDTQYF. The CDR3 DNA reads TGTGCCATCAGTGGACCCGATGACAGGGGGGTTACTAGTTACCACACAGATACGCAGTATTTT.

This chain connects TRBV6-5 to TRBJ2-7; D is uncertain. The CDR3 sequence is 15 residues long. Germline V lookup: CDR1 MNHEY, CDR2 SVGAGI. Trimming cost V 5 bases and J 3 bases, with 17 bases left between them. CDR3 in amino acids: CASSPLGSTNYEQYF. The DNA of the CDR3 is TGTGCCAGCAGTCCCCTAGGATCCACAAACTACGAGCAGTACTTC.

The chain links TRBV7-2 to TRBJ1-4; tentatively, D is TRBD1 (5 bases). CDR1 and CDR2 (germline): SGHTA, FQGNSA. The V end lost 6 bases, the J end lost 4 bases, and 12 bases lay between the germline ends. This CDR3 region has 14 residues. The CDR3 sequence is CASSSTVFNEKLFF. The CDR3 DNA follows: TGTGCCAGCAGTTCGACAGTCTTTAATGAAAAACTGTTTTTT.

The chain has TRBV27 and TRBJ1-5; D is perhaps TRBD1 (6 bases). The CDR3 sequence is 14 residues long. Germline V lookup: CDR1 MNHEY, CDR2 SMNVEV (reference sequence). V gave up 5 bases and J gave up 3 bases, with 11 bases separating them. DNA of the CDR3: TGTGCCAGCAGTCCAACAGGGAACAATCAGCCCCAGCATTTT. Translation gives CASSPTGNNQPQHF.

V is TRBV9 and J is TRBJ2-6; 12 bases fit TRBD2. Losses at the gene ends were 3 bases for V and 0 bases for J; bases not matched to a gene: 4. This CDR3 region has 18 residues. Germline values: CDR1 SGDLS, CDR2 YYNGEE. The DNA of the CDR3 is TGTGCCAGCAGCGGGGGACTAGCGGGCTTCTCTGGGGCCAACGTCCTGACTTTC. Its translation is CASSGGLAGFSGANVLTF.

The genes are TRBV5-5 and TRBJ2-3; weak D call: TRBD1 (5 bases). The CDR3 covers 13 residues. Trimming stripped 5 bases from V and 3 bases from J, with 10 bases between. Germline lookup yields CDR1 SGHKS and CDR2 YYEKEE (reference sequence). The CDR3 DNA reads TGTGCCAGCAGGCGGCAGGGAACAGATACGCAGTATTTT. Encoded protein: CASRRQGTDTQYF.